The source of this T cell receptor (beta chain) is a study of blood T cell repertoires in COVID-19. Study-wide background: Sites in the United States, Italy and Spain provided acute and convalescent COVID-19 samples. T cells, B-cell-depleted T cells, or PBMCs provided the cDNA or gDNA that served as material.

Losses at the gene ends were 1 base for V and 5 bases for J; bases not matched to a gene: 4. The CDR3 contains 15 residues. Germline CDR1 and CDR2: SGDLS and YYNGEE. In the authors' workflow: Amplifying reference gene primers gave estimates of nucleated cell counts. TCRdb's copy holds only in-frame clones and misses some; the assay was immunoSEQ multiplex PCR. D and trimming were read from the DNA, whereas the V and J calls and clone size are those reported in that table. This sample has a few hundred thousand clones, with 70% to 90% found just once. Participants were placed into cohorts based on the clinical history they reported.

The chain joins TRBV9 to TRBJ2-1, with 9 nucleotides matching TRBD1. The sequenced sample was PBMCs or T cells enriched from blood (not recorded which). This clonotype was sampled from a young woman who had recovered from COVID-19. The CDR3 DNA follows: TGTGCCAGCAGCGTATCACAGGGGGCGGACAATGAGCAGTTCTTC. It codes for CASSVSQGADNEQFF.